The 16 T cell receptor beta chains listed next were all sequenced from one sample in a study of cytomegalovirus exposure and HLA in healthy donors. The study ran its PCR with 60 Vbeta and 13 Jbeta primers. Profiled with immunoSEQ multiplex PCR; TCRdb holds only in-frame clones, not every one. The table shows roughly 100,000 clones, with around 79% occurring only once. The source material was PBMCs. The receptors come from a woman aged 40-49 years in good health and CMV-seronegative.

V gene TRBV7-6 combines with J gene TRBJ1-5; 7 nucleotides agree with TRBD1. V shed 6 bases and J 4 bases; nucleotides not matched to a gene: 3. From germline, CDR1 is SGHVS and CDR2 FNYEAQ. This CDR3 contains 13 residues. The CDR3 sequence: CASSPGGNQPQHF. The CDR3 coding sequence is TGTGCCAGCAGTCCAGGGGGAAATCAGCCCCAGCATTTT.

This rearrangement joins TRBV5-8 to TRBJ1-5, with D perhaps matching TRBD1 (6 bases). V dropped 4 bases and J dropped 5 bases, with 13 bases sitting between them. CDR3 length equals 14 residues. Germline assignment: CDR1 SGHTS and CDR2 YDEGEE. The CDR3 region is CASSRGRGDQPQHF. CDR3 nucleotide sequence: TGTGCCAGCAGCCGGGGGAGGGGGGATCAGCCCCAGCATTTT.

J is TRBJ1-2 and V is TRBV4-3; TRBD1 matches at 10 bases. Germline-derived CDR1 and CDR2 are LGHNA and YSLEER. The CDR3 totals 17 residues. The J segment lost 2 bases and the V segment lost 3 bases, leaving 9 bases of the junction unmatched. This chain's CDR3 is CASSQRTGGVRNYGYTF. CDR3 DNA: TGCGCCAGCAGCCAGCGGACAGGGGGGGTAAGGAACTATGGCTACACCTTC.

The rearrangement uses TRBV2 and TRBJ1-2, with TRBD1 matching over 7 bases. V shed 1 base and J 3 bases; nucleotides not matched to a gene: 2. The CDR3 spans 14 residues. Germline V gives CDR1 SNHLY, CDR2 FYNNEI. CDR3 sequence reads: CASSEGTGYYGYTF. The DNA of the CDR3 is TGTGCCAGCAGTGAAGGGACAGGATACTATGGCTACACCTTC.

Here the CDR3 DNA reads TGCGCCAGCAGCTTGGAGGGACAGGGATGGGCTGAAGCTTTCTTT. Its protein product is CASSLEGQGWAEAFF. The chain recombines TRBV5-1 with TRBJ1-1; 9 nucleotides line up with TRBD1. The junction had 6 bases not matched to a gene; V was cut back by 0 bases and J by 6 bases. This CDR3 spans 15 amino acids. Per germline, CDR1 SGHRS and CDR2 YFSETQ.

The gene calls are TRBV7-9 and TRBJ2-1; 7 bases line up with TRBD1. Germline V CDR1 and CDR2: SEHNR, FQNEAQ (reference sequence). V lost 4 bases to trimming and J lost 2 bases; unmatched junction nucleotides: 11. The CDR3 has 17 residues. The CDR3 nucleotides are TGTGCCAGCAGCTCCTCTCGGACAGGCTCGGCCTACAATGAGCAGTTCTTC. This encodes CASSSSRTGSAYNEQFF.

The genes are TRBV19 and TRBJ2-1; 9 positions match TRBD1. The junction had 6 bases not matched to a gene; V was cut back by 5 bases and J by 4 bases. The CDR3 spans 15 residues. Germline assignment: CDR1 LNHDA and CDR2 SQIVND (reference sequence). The CDR3, as DNA: TGTGCCAGTAGTTTGGGACAGGGATTATACAATGAGCAGTTCTTC. It translates to CASSLGQGLYNEQFF.

The rearrangement joins TRBV5-4 to TRBJ1-1; D remains unclear. Trimming removed 0 bases from V and 10 bases from J, with 16 bases in between. CDR3 length equals 14 residues. CDR1 and CDR2 from the germline V gene are SGHNT and YYREEE (reference sequence). The CDR3 nucleotides are TGTGCCAGCAGCTTGGGCGGAGTAGCATCCGGAGCTTTCTTT. Protein product: CASSLGGVASGAFF.

This chain uses TRBV2 with TRBJ1-4; perhaps TRBD1 as D (5 bases). Trimming left V 10 bases short and J 6 bases short, with 12 bases between. The germline V gene encodes CDR1 SNHLY and CDR2 FYNNEI. This CDR3 comprises 12 residues. The CDR3 DNA sequence: TGTGCCACCAGGGAGGAGGATGAAAAACTGTTTTTT. Its protein is CATREEDEKLFF.

This clone came up a few times. The rearrangement links TRBV6-5 to TRBJ2-3, with 8 nucleotides matching TRBD2. The CDR3 is 14 amino acids. Germline lookup yields CDR1 MNHEY and CDR2 SVGAGI. V lost 4 bases, J lost 4 bases, and 4 bases stayed unmatched. CDR3 region: CASSLRGDPDTQYF. The CDR3 bases are TGTGCCAGCAGTTTGCGGGGGGACCCAGATACGCAGTATTTT.

This clone was seen only once. This chain uses TRBV6-6 with TRBJ2-5, with 8 bases lining up with TRBD2. The CDR3 sequence is 13 residues long. CDR1 and CDR2 (germline): MNHNY, SVGAGI (reference sequence). J gave up 4 bases and V 7 bases, and 5 bases lay outside the gene matches. CDR3 sequence reads: CASTRGGRETQYF. DNA of the CDR3: TGTGCCAGCACCCGGGGGGGGAGAGAGACCCAGTACTTC.

This clone was recorded once. The rearrangement links TRBV2 to TRBJ2-3, with 7 bases matching TRBD1. The germline gives CDR1 SNHLY, CDR2 FYNNEI. The CDR3 spans 14 residues. With 8 bases clipped from V and 5 bases from J, the junction kept 10 bases outside the gene matches. The CDR3, as DNA: TGTGCCAGCTCCGTAGGGGGCCGGAAAGATACGCAGTATTTT. Its protein product is CASSVGGRKDTQYF.

The chain joins TRBV7-2 to TRBJ2-1; 7 bases agree with TRBD1. CDR1 and CDR2 (germline): SGHTA, FQGNSA. With 5 bases clipped from V and 2 bases from J, the junction kept 9 bases outside the gene matches. The CDR3 is made up of 16 amino acids. The CDR3, as DNA: TGTGCCAGCAGCAACCAAGGTGGGACAGCCTACAATGAGCAGTTCTTC. Translated, it gives CASSNQGGTAYNEQFF.

The V call is TRBV28, the J call TRBJ1-2, with D hard to call. The CDR3 is made up of 13 amino acids. Germline V gene data show CDR1 as MDHEN and CDR2 as SYDVKM. V lost 6 bases, J lost 8 bases, and 16 bases lay in between. Here the CDR3 DNA reads TGTGCCAGCAGCCCAGACTACCAGCGAGGCTACACCTTC. It is translated as CASSPDYQRGYTF.

The gene calls are TRBV9 and TRBJ2-1; 7 bases are shared with TRBD2. The germline gives CDR1 SGDLS, CDR2 YYNGEE. This CDR3 contains 14 residues. Losses at the gene ends were 4 bases for V and 6 bases for J; bases not matched to a gene: 7. For the CDR3, the DNA is TGTGCCAGCAGCCCCGGGGCGGGGGTCAATGAGCAGTTCTTC. This translates into CASSPGAGVNEQFF.

This chain links TRBV6-1 with TRBJ2-7; maybe TRBD2 (6 bases). This CDR3 has 14 amino acids. The V gene's germline CDR1 is MNHNS and CDR2 SASEGT. V was shortened by 5 bases and J by 3 bases, with 14 bases between the two germline ends. CDR3 sequence (DNA): TGTGCCAGCAGTTCGTACCGGGAGCTCTACGAGCAGTACTTC. Translating it yields CASSSYRELYEQYF.